This T cell receptor (beta chain) comes out of a study of memory B cells and T cells in multiple sclerosis (dated by TCRdb to the late 2010s). In terms of the full investigation: TCR beta repertoires of autoproliferating peripheral T cells were compared with the TCR beta repertoires of brain lesion-infiltrating T cells in multiple sclerosis patients. TCR sequencing included a couple of multiple sclerosis patients for whom either brain lesions at autopsy or brain-infiltrating cells from biopsy were available.

Overall study outcomes, separate from this receptor: Clone-set sizes varied between compartments, which affected the numbers of shared clonotypes and made normalization necessary.

After CFSE-labeled PBMCs were cultured without any stimulus, the autoproliferating (CFSEdim) and non-proliferating (CFSEhi) T cell fractions were each sequenced on their own. A total of some 5x10^7 CFSE-labeled PBMCs were cultured for under nine days without stimulus, and replicate wells were then pooled. PBMCs were labeled with about 0.5 uM CFSE and cultured in serum-free AIM-V medium without exogenous stimuli. Before use, PBMCs were isolated by Ficoll density gradient centrifugation and cryopreserved. Live 7-AAD-negative cells were sorted on a FACSAria III, washed with PBS, and frozen at -80 degrees C as dry pellets. Comments on this clone: Its antigen remains unidentified. Base qualities are not at hand, and no much larger clone is one base apart.

Using the immunoSEQ Platform, TCRbeta CDR3 regions were amplified from extracted genomic DNA. The immunoSEQ assay combined multiplex PCR with high-throughput sequencing and a vendor bioinformatics pipeline. On the authors' methods: Non-productive sequences and CDR3s shorter than 4 amino acids were removed, and clonotype frequencies were recalculated per sample. In immunoSEQ Analyzer 2.0, a clonotype counted as shared when the CDR3 amino acid, V gene and J gene sequences were identical. To normalize repertoire overlap, the number of shared clonotypes was divided by the product of the two clone-set sizes and multiplied by 1000 to give arbitrary units. Here the immuneACCESS table is served through TCRdb, limited to in-frame sequences with V and J called. Missing clones are a known gap in these copies; in checked studies unresolved V genes cover under half, and the rest lacks a known reason. V, J and clone size were drawn from that table, and D and trimming were deduced from the DNA. The sample table lists 46,000 or so clones, roughly four fifths of them with a count of one. The leading ten clones occupy roughly 1.1% of the sample.

This TCR was recovered from a human donor with multiple sclerosis. The sample consisted of PBMCs from blood kept in culture.

The nucleotides are TGTGCCAGCAGCCCAAGGACAGGGGCTTCTGGAAACACCATATATTTT. Its translation is CASSPRTGASGNTIYF. The sequence is built from TRBV7-2 and TRBJ1-3, and 9 junctional nucleotides match TRBD1. The CDR1 and CDR2 encoded by the germline V gene are SGHTA and FQGNSA. V loses 5 bases at its end and J loses 1 base; junction bases beyond the gene matches: 6. Measured from the cysteine to the phenylalanine, the CDR3 is 16 residues long. The entry retains the CDR3 DNA only, 48 bases that are in frame from base 1.